The 14 T cell receptor beta chains below all came from one sample that was sequenced in a study of blood T cell repertoires in COVID-19. Measured with immunoSEQ multiplex PCR; TCRdb has only the in-frame clones, and not every one. The sample records around 170,000 clones, about 84% being singletons. Sequencing was done on a sample of PBMCs or T cells enriched from blood (not recorded which). Receptors originate from a man in his fifties or sixties who had recovered from COVID-19.

CDR3 DNA sequence: TGTGCCAGCAGCCGAGGGCAGGGGAATTCACCCCTCCACTTT. It translates to CASSRGQGNSPLHF. J is TRBJ1-6 and V is TRBV14; D is possibly TRBD1 (6 bases). This CDR3 region has 14 residues. V lost 4 bases and J 7 bases, leaving 11 bases between the germline ends. The germline V gene has CDR1 SGHDN and CDR2 FVKESK.

This chain joins TRBV15 and TRBJ1-2; D unclear. The CDR3 runs to 13 residues. Germline V CDR1 and CDR2: LNHNV, YYDKDF (reference sequence). V lost 0 bases, J lost 4 bases, and 6 bases lay in between. CDR3 coding DNA: TGTGCCACCAGCAGAGAGGGCCCCTATGGCTACACCTTC. It encodes CATSREGPYGYTF.

V and J are TRBV3-1 (or the pseudogene TRBV3-2) and TRBJ1-2; 8 nucleotides agree with TRBD1. Germline CDR1 is LGHDT and CDR2 is YNNKEL (reference sequence). This CDR3 spans 14 amino acids. V trimming: 5 bases; J trimming: 4 bases; junction bases outside the gene matches: 6. The DNA of the CDR3 is TGTGCCAGCAGCTCACCCAGGGGGCCCTATGGCTACACCTTC. Its protein is CASSSPRGPYGYTF.

The rearrangement links TRBV7-6 to TRBJ2-3, with TRBD1 matching 11 bases. V shed 7 bases, J shed 6 bases, and the junction held 12 bases outside the gene matches. The CDR3 has 16 amino acids. Per the germline V gene, CDR1 is SGHVS and CDR2 is FNYEAQ. CDR3 DNA: TGTGCCAGCACCAACCCGGGACAGGGGGTGGCGGATACGCAGTATTTT. This gives the protein CASTNPGQGVADTQYF. Supplemented by reference TRBV7-6 and TRBJ2-3, the full variable domain reads GAGVSQSPRYKVTKRGQDVALRCDPISGHVSLYWYRQALGQGPEFLTYFNYEAQQDKSGLPNDRFSAERPEGSISTLTIQRTEQRDSAMYRCASTNPGQGVADTQYFGPGTRLTVL.

The chain recombines TRBV10-3 with TRBJ2-4; 7 nucleotides align to TRBD1. CDR3 length: 13 residues. The ends lost 5 bases at V and 4 bases at J; junction bases unmatched: 2. Germline V lookup: CDR1 ENHRY, CDR2 SYGVKD. The CDR3 sequence: CAISPGQKNIQYF. CDR3 nucleotides: TGTGCCATCAGTCCGGGACAGAAAAACATTCAGTACTTC.

The CDR3 DNA sequence: TGTGCCAGCAGCGTAGGGGAGCGGGGGGGTGAGCAAGAGACCCAGTACTTC. As protein: CASSVGERGGEQETQYF. The chain recombines TRBV9 with TRBJ2-5, with 10 bases aligning to TRBD2. The V and J ends lost 0 bases and 2 bases, in that order; junction bases with no gene match: 7. The CDR3 runs 17 residues. CDR1 is SGDLS, CDR2 YYNGEE, per germline. Combining the CDR3 with reference TRBV9 and TRBJ2-5 gives the whole variable domain DSGVTQTPKHLITATGQRVTLRCSPRSGDLSVYWYQQSLDQGLQFLIQYYNGEERAKGNILERFSAQQFPDLHSELNLSSLELGDSALYFCASSVGERGGEQETQYFGPGTRLLVL.

This chain links TRBV29-1 with TRBJ2-2, with TRBD2 matching 11 bases. V was pared by 5 bases and J by 4 bases, with 3 bases of the junction left unmatched. The CDR3 has 14 residues. Per the germline V gene, CDR1 is SQVTM and CDR2 is ANQGSEA. In DNA form, the CDR3 reads TGCAGCGTTACTAGCGGGGGCCTCACCGGGGAGCTGTTTTTT. This translates into CSVTSGGLTGELFF.

A word on this clone: A much larger clone differs from this one at a single base, so this may be a read error. The V gene is TRBV28, the J gene TRBJ2-7; D is uncertain. V lost 3 bases, J lost 1 base, and 7 bases lay in between. The CDR3 spans 13 residues. Germline V gene data show CDR1 as MDHEN and CDR2 as SYDVKM. The CDR3: CASSLYGSYEQYF. DNA for the CDR3: TGTGCCAGCAGTTTGTACGGGTCCTACGAGCAGTACTTC.

This clone was recorded only once. The chain has TRBV3-1 (or the pseudogene TRBV3-2) and TRBJ1-4; TRBD1 matches 8 bases. The CDR3 is 16 amino acids. Germline V gene data show CDR1 as LGHDT and CDR2 as YNNKEL (reference sequence). V was pared by 3 bases and J by 8 bases, with 11 bases of the junction left unmatched. This CDR3 reads CASSQGMGQVNEKLFF. Here the CDR3 DNA reads TGTGCCAGCAGCCAGGGAATGGGACAGGTAAACGAAAAACTGTTTTTT.

This chain's CDR3 is CASSPRDTATDTQYF. In nucleotides, the CDR3 is TGTGCCAGCTCACCCCGGGACACAGCCACAGATACGCAGTATTTT. The chain is built from TRBV18 and TRBJ2-3; D might be TRBD1 (6 bases). Germline V gene sequence: CDR1 KGHSH, CDR2 LQKENI. This CDR3 has 15 residues. With 3 bases removed from V and 2 bases from J, the gap between germline ends came to 12 bases.

The chain is built from TRBV11-2 and TRBJ1-2; D gene unclear. Trimming cost V 4 bases and J 6 bases, with 12 bases left between them. This CDR3 spans 13 amino acids. CDR1 SGHAT and CDR2 FQNNGV come from the germline V gene. This chain's CDR3 is CASSSLTGNGYTF. The CDR3 coding sequence is TGTGCCAGCAGCTCACTAACTGGAAATGGCTACACCTTC.

This clone was seen once. The chain combines TRBV11-1 with TRBJ1-2, with unresolved D. The CDR3 sequence is 13 residues long. Germline CDR1 is SGHAT and CDR2 is FQDESV (reference sequence). Trimming left V 1 base short and J 8 bases short, with 11 bases between. CDR3 nucleotides: TGTGCCAGCAGCTTAGGGGAAAGCGGGGGCTACACCTTC. Translation: CASSLGESGGYTF. Full variable domain (outside the CDR3, taken from reference TRBV11-1 and TRBJ1-2): EAEVAQSPRYKITEKSQAVAFWCDPISGHATLYWYRQILGQGPELLVQFQDESVVDDSQLPKDRFSAERLKGVDSTLKIQPAELGDSAMYLCASSLGESGGYTFGSGTRLTVV.

This clone was seen a single time. V gene TRBV4-3 combines with J gene TRBJ2-7, with TRBD2 identical over 7 bases. Germline CDR1 is LGHNA and CDR2 is YSLEER. CDR3 length: 15 residues. V was clipped by 0 bases and J by 3 bases; unmatched bases: 5. CDR3 nucleotides: TGCGCCAGCAGCCAAGATGCAGCGGGGAACTACGAGCAGTACTTC. Its translation is CASSQDAAGNYEQYF.

This clone has only a few counts. This chain connects TRBV5-4 to TRBJ1-1, with unresolved D. With 4 bases removed from V and 1 base from J, the gap between germline ends came to 14 bases. There are 15 residues in the CDR3. CDR1 and CDR2 (germline): SGHNT, YYREEE (reference sequence). In DNA form, the CDR3 reads TGTGCCAGCAGCCGTCGCCAGGTAGGGAACACTGAAGCTTTCTTT. Translated, it gives CASSRRQVGNTEAFF.